This T cell receptor beta chain was found in a study of T cells in Graves' hyperthyroidism and ophthalmopathy. Study outcomes and limitations: Model output signaled ophthalmopathy a median around 5.9 months ahead of onset.

TCR beta CDR3 region amplification was performed from RNA transcripts. HTBI primers were employed in a first-round RT-PCR of the TCR CDR3. TCRdb independently ran MiXCR on the multiplex PCR reads; one entry per CDR3 protein. The table records approximately 400,000 distinct CDR3 sequences, 15% to 19% of them present only once. This clonotype was observed a handful of times. As yet, its antigen is unknown. There are 15 residues in the CDR3. The junction had 10 bases not matched to a gene; V was cut back by 5 bases and J by 6 bases. Germline assignment: CDR1 MNHNS and CDR2 SASEGT. Patients aged 18 to 65 had newly diagnosed hyperthyroidism that had lasted under 2 months.

This chain connects TRBV6-1 to TRBJ1-5; 7 bases line up with TRBD1. This TCR derives from a woman between 18 and 29 years old with Graves' hyperthyroidism that later progressed to Graves' ophthalmopathy. The sequenced material came from blood. The CDR3 DNA reads TGTGCCAGCAGTTATTTCGACAGGGAGACTCAGCCCCAGCATTTT. Translating it yields CASSYFDRETQPQHF.